The 26 T cell receptor beta chains listed next were all sequenced from one sample in a study of TIL therapy for anti-PD-1-resistant metastatic lung cancer. Time point indicated: pre-treatment sample, taken before nivolumab and TIL therapy. The immunoSEQ assay was v3. Generated by immunoSEQ multiplex PCR, the TCRdb table keeps only in-frame clones and is missing some. The sample has roughly 20,000 clones, over 75% seen once. Sequencing used blood, obtained at baseline. These receptors were taken from a person aged 25-79 years with non-small cell lung cancer.

The V gene is TRBV11-2, the J gene TRBJ2-7; D unclear. Looked up from germline, CDR1 is SGHAT and CDR2 is FQNNGV. With 2 bases removed from V and 2 bases from J, the gap between germline ends came to 16 bases. The CDR3 runs 16 residues. The CDR3 bases are TGTGCCAGCAGCTTACTGGTGAATACCATCACCTACGAGCAGTACTTC. It translates to CASSLLVNTITYEQYF.

The chain couples TRBV5-1 to TRBJ2-4; 16 nucleotides agree with TRBD2. V lost 3 bases, J lost 8 bases, and 8 bases stayed unmatched. CDR1 is SGHRS and CDR2 is YFSETQ in the germline V gene. The CDR3 has 17 residues. The CDR3 nucleotides are TGCGCCAGCAGCTCGGGACTAGCGGGAGGGGGAAAACACATTCAGTACTTC. It is translated as CASSSGLAGGGKHIQYF.

This clone was seen a handful of times. V and J are TRBV30 and TRBJ1-2; 8 bases are a match to TRBD1. Germline V gene lookup returns CDR1 GTSNPN and CDR2 SVGIG (reference sequence). V was pared by 3 bases and J by 4 bases, with 4 bases of the junction left unmatched. CDR3 length: 13 amino acids. In DNA form, the CDR3 reads TGTGCCTGGAGCTCAGGGGGCCTCTATGGCTACACCTTC. Protein product: CAWSSGGLYGYTF.

The chain links TRBV12-5 to TRBJ1-2; D is unresolved. Germline CDR1 and CDR2: LGHNT and FRNRAP. The CDR3 spans 15 residues. Trimming shortened V by 0 bases and J by 1 base, and 9 bases separated the two germline ends. In nucleotides, the CDR3 is TGTGCTAGTGGTTTGGTAGTAGGACTTAACTATGGCTACACCTTC. It codes for CASGLVVGLNYGYTF.

The chain couples TRBV11-2 to TRBJ2-3; D might be TRBD1 (5 bases). V lost 1 base and J lost 2, with 10 bases in between. Looked up from germline, CDR1 is SGHAT and CDR2 is FQNNGV. CDR3 size: 15 residues. The CDR3 here is CASSLATGHTDTQYF. The CDR3 DNA sequence: TGTGCCAGCAGCTTAGCAACAGGCCACACAGATACGCAGTATTTT.

V usage is TRBV21-1 and J usage is TRBJ1-5. TRBV21-1 is a pseudogene locus. The CDR3 is 17 amino acids. CDR3 coding DNA: TGTGCCAGCAGCAAACACGGGGCGGGGACCGTCGCTCAGCCCCAGCATTTT. Its translation: CASSKHGAGTVAQPQHF.

The chain carries TRBV19 and TRBJ1-2; maybe TRBD1 (6 bases). This CDR3 region has 14 residues. Germline V gene data show CDR1 as LNHDA and CDR2 as SQIVND (reference sequence). The V end lost 7 bases, the J end lost 0 bases, and 12 bases lay between the germline ends. The CDR3 here is CASKSTGTNYGYTF. CDR3 bases: TGTGCCAGTAAGTCCACAGGGACTAACTATGGCTACACCTTC.

In DNA form, the CDR3 reads TGTGCCAGCAGGTCCGACAGGGGCACTGGAAACACCATATATTTT. Translating gives CASRSDRGTGNTIYF. V and J are TRBV6-5 and TRBJ1-3, with 8 bases matching TRBD1. V lost 6 bases to trimming and J lost 2 bases; unmatched junction nucleotides: 6. CDR1 MNHEY and CDR2 SVGAGI come from the germline V gene. CDR3 length: 15 amino acids.

The V call is TRBV30, the J call TRBJ2-1, with 10 nucleotides matching TRBD2. This CDR3 has 14 residues. The ends lost 0 bases at V and 8 bases at J; junction bases unmatched: 4. Looked up from germline, CDR1 is GTSNPN and CDR2 is SVGIG (reference sequence). CDR3 sequence: CAWSVSGGADEQFF. Written as DNA, the CDR3 is TGTGCCTGGAGTGTAAGCGGGGGGGCCGATGAGCAGTTCTTC.

This clone was seen just once. The V gene is TRBV30, the J gene TRBJ2-7; TRBD2 aligns across 11 bases. J lost 4 bases, V lost 2 bases, and 7 bases had no gene match. Germline CDR1 and CDR2: GTSNPN and SVGIG (reference sequence). The CDR3 contains 15 residues. CDR3 loop: CAWSLSSGGTYEQYF. As DNA, the CDR3 is TGTGCCTGGAGTCTGTCTAGCGGGGGGACATACGAGCAGTACTTC.

This clone is labeled medium-sized. The gene calls are TRBV12-5 and TRBJ1-2; D perhaps matches TRBD1 (5 bases). V shed 2 bases and J shed 8 bases, with 12 bases lying between them. Germline assignment: CDR1 LGHNT and CDR2 FRNRAP. The CDR3 extends over 13 amino acids. CDR3 region: CASGLWGGTGYTF. Here the CDR3 DNA reads TGTGCTAGTGGTTTGTGGGGTGGGACCGGCTACACCTTC.

The chain links TRBV28 to TRBJ1-2; maybe TRBD1 (6 bases). From germline, CDR1 is MDHEN and CDR2 SYDVKM. V was clipped by 8 bases and J by 4 bases, with 26 bases between them. The CDR3 covers 17 residues. CDR3: CASYPRGQRGGGYGYTF. The DNA for the CDR3 is TGTGCCAGCTACCCCCGGGGACAACGGGGCGGGGGCTATGGCTACACCTTC.

The rearrangement links TRBV28 to TRBJ2-1; TRBD2 is a possible D gene (5 bases). V lost 8 bases to trimming and J lost 13 bases, with 15 bases between them. The CDR3 length is 11 residues. The germline gives CDR1 MDHEN, CDR2 SYDVKM. Here the CDR3 reads CASSPPEDQFF. The CDR3 DNA reads as TGTGCCAGCTCACCCCCGGAGGATCAGTTCTTC.

This clone has only a few counts. Distinct nucleotide sequences in the sample also encode this CDR3. The rearrangement uses TRBV6-5 and TRBJ2-7, with D maybe TRBD1 (6 bases). Trimming pared 5 bases from V and 4 bases from J, leaving 9 bases between. The germline V gene encodes CDR1 MNHEY and CDR2 SVGAGI. CDR3 length: 12 residues. For the CDR3, the DNA is TGTGCCAGCAGTCGACAGGCTTACGAGCAGTACTTC. This translates into CASSRQAYEQYF.

The rearrangement uses TRBV9 and TRBJ2-3, with D tentatively TRBD2 (6 bases). Germline V lookup: CDR1 SGDLS, CDR2 YYNGEE. The CDR3 runs 15 residues. V was shortened by 1 base and J by 0 bases, with 9 bases between the two germline ends. The CDR3 sequence is CASSVQRVSTDTQYF. Written as DNA, the CDR3 is TGTGCCAGCAGCGTACAGCGGGTGAGCACAGATACGCAGTATTTT.

The gene calls are TRBV12-3 or TRBV12-4 and TRBJ2-3; D is possibly TRBD2 (5 bases). V lost 3 bases and J 11 bases, leaving 12 bases between the germline ends. This CDR3 has 12 amino acids. The CDR3 loop is CASSFRRRGQYF. In nucleotides, the CDR3 is TGTGCCAGCAGTTTCCGCCGCCGGGGGCAGTATTTT.

The rearrangement links TRBV7-2 to TRBJ2-1; 7 bases agree with TRBD2. Germline V gene sequence: CDR1 SGHTA, CDR2 FQGNSA. J lost 0 bases, V lost 7 bases, and 9 bases had no gene match. This CDR3 comprises 16 residues. The DNA for the CDR3 is TGTGCCAGCATCCCGATAGCGGGCAGCTCCTACAATGAGCAGTTCTTC. Protein sequence: CASIPIAGSSYNEQFF.

V is TRBV5-1 and J is TRBJ2-5; possibly TRBD2 for D (5 bases). Trimming shortened V by 4 bases and J by 6 bases, and 13 bases separated the two germline ends. There are 13 residues in the CDR3. Germline-derived CDR1 and CDR2 are SGHRS and YFSETQ. CDR3 amino acids: CASSEPGIKTQYF. CDR3 bases: TGCGCCAGCAGCGAACCGGGGATTAAGACCCAGTACTTC.

The CDR3 here is CASSPRDRAGGELFF. The DNA of the CDR3 is TGTGCCAGCTCACCAAGGGACAGGGCTGGCGGGGAGCTGTTTTTT. The chain uses TRBV18 and TRBJ2-2; 9 bases fit TRBD1. The CDR3 has 15 residues. J gave up 7 bases and V 2 bases, and 5 bases lay outside the gene matches. Germline V gene lookup returns CDR1 KGHSH and CDR2 LQKENI.

The V call is TRBV15, the J call TRBJ1-2, with 7 nucleotides matching TRBD1. The CDR3 runs to 17 residues. Germline V gives CDR1 LNHNV, CDR2 YYDKDF (reference sequence). The J segment lost 0 bases and the V segment lost 0 bases, leaving 7 bases of the junction unmatched. CDR3 nucleotide sequence: TGTGCCACCAGCAGAGATCTGGGGGACAGTCCTAACTATGGCTACACCTTC. This gives the protein CATSRDLGDSPNYGYTF.

J is TRBJ2-4 and V is TRBV28, with D possibly matching TRBD2 (6 bases). Germline assignment: CDR1 MDHEN and CDR2 SYDVKM. The CDR3 is made up of 17 amino acids. With 7 bases removed from V and 0 bases from J, the gap between germline ends came to 19 bases. CDR3 DNA sequence: TGTGCCAGCAAGGTGTCCGGGGGAACGATAGCCAAAAACATTCAGTACTTC. It is translated as CASKVSGGTIAKNIQYF.

This rearrangement joins TRBV7-8 to TRBJ1-5; possibly TRBD1 for D (5 bases). Germline lookup yields CDR1 SGHVS and CDR2 FQNEAQ. Trimming left V 5 bases short and J 0 bases short, with 20 bases between. The CDR3 length is 18 residues. The CDR3 reads CASSPTPGTAYSNQPQHF. The CDR3 DNA follows: TGTGCCAGCAGCCCAACCCCCGGGACGGCTTATAGCAATCAGCCCCAGCATTTT.

The chain joins TRBV12-3 or TRBV12-4 to TRBJ2-7; no definite D call. V was shortened by 6 bases and J by 3 bases, with 6 bases between the two germline ends. This CDR3 has 11 residues. This CDR3 reads CASSRFYEQYF. Written as DNA, the CDR3 is TGTGCCAGCAGCCGATTCTACGAGCAGTACTTC.

This chain uses TRBV5-6 with TRBJ1-5; 7 bases agree with TRBD1. In germline, CDR1 is SGHDT, CDR2 YYEEEE. The J segment lost 0 bases and the V segment lost 4 bases, leaving 4 bases of the junction unmatched. CDR3 size: 15 residues. This chain's CDR3 is CASSEQGISNQPQHF. The CDR3 DNA reads TGTGCCAGCAGCGAACAGGGGATTAGCAATCAGCCCCAGCATTTT.

This clone was picked up one time. The V gene is TRBV30, the J gene TRBJ2-4; 8 bases match TRBD2. V gave up 2 bases and J gave up 1 base; unmatched junction bases: 4. This CDR3 comprises 15 residues. Per the germline V gene, CDR1 is GTSNPN and CDR2 is SVGIG (reference sequence). The CDR3 bases are TGTGCCTGGAGTCTCGGGGGGGTCGCCAAAAACATTCAGTACTTC. This gives the protein CAWSLGGVAKNIQYF.

The chain recombines TRBV12-3 or TRBV12-4 with TRBJ2-5; D might be TRBD2 (5 bases). This CDR3 is 13 amino acids long. The V gene lost 6 bases and the J gene lost 4 bases, with 12 bases spanning the gap. CDR3 coding DNA: TGTGCCAGCAGGATTGGGAGTATAGAGACCCAGTACTTC. This gives the protein CASRIGSIETQYF.